The TCR beta chain described here comes from a study of tissue T cells after allogeneic stem cell transplantation. Germline V gene data show CDR1 as NNHDY and CDR2 as SYVADS. The CDR3 loop spans 16 amino acids. Trimming at V came to 4 bases and at J to 0 bases, leaving 5 bases not matched to a gene. The time point was: mouse harvest day 7 after allogeneic transplant. Each mouse received 10^7 T-cell-depleted marrow cells plus 10^6 splenic CD5+ T cells by tail vein. With regard to this clone: Mouse gene names apply. The read terminates 1 residue ahead of where the CDR3 ends, so the germline J gene completes it.

TCRdb's copy holds only in-frame clones and misses some; the assay was immunoSEQ multiplex PCR. The data hold around 2,000 clones, with around 55% observed a single time. Input material: spleen. This chain uses TRBV13-3 with TRBJ2-5; TRBD2 agrees at 10 bases. The source of this sequence is a female BALB/c mouse given C57BL/6 T cells with graft-versus-host disease after an allogeneic hematopoietic cell transplant. The CDR3 protein is CASSPGTGENQDTQYF. The part of the CDR3 DNA that was read is TGTGCCAGCAGTCCCGGGACTGGGGAGAACCAAGACACCCAGTAC.